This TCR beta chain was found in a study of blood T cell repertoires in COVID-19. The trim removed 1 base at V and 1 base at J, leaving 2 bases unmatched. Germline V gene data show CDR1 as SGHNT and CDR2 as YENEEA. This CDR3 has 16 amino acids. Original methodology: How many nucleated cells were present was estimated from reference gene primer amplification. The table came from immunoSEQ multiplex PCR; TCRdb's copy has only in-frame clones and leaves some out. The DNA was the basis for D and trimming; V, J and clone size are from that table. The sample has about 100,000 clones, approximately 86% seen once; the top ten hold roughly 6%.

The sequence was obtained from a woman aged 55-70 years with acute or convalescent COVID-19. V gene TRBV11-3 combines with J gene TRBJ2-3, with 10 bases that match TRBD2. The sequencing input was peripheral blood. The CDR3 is CASSLALAGGTDTQYF. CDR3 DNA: TGTGCCAGCAGCTTAGCCCTAGCGGGAGGCACAGATACGCAGTATTTT.